This TCR beta chain was documented in a study of T cell responses to AZD1222 COVID-19 vaccine. Produced via immunoSEQ multiplex PCR; TCRdb's table is partial and in-frame only. The sample lists more than 150,000 clones; 75% to 95% were seen once. The V gene lost 5 bases and the J gene lost 5 bases, with 14 bases spanning the gap. The germline V gene encodes CDR1 SGHTS and CDR2 YDEGEE. CDR3 length equals 14 residues. This rearrangement joins TRBV5-8 to TRBJ1-5; unclear D gene. The sequencing here drew on peripheral blood, taken on day 0 of AZD1222 vaccination. This TCR was sampled from an adult in good health. The CDR3 loop is CASSPSWTYQPQHF. DNA for the CDR3: TGTGCCAGCAGTCCTAGTTGGACGTATCAGCCCCAGCATTTT.